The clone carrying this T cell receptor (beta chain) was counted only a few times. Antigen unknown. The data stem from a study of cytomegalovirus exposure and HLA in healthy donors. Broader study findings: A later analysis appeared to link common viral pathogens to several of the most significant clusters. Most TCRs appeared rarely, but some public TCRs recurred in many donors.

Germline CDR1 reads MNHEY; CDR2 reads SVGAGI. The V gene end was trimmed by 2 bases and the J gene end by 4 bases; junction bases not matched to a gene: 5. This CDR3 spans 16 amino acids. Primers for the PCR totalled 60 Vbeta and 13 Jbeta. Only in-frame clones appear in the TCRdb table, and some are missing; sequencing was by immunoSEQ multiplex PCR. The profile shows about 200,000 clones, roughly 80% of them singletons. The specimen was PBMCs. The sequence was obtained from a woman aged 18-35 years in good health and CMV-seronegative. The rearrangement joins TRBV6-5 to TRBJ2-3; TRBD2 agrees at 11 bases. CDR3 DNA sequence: TGTGCCAGCAGTTACGCTAGCGGGAGGAACCCAGATACGCAGTATTTT. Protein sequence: CASSYASGRNPDTQYF.